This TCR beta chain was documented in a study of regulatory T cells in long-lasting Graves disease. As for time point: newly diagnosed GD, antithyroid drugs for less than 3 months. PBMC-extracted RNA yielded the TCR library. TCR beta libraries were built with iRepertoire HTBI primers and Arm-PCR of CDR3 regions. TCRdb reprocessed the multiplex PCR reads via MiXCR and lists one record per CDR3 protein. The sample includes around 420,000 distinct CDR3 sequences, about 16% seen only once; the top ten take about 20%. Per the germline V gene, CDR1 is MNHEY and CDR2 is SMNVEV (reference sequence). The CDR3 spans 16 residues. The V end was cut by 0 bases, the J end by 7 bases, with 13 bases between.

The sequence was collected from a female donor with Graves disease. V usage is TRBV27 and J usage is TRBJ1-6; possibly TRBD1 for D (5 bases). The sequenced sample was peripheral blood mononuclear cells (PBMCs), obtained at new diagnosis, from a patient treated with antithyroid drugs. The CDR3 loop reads CASSLSTGRANSPLHF. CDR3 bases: TGTGCCAGCAGTTTATCAACGGGACGGGCGAATTCACCCCTCCACTTT.